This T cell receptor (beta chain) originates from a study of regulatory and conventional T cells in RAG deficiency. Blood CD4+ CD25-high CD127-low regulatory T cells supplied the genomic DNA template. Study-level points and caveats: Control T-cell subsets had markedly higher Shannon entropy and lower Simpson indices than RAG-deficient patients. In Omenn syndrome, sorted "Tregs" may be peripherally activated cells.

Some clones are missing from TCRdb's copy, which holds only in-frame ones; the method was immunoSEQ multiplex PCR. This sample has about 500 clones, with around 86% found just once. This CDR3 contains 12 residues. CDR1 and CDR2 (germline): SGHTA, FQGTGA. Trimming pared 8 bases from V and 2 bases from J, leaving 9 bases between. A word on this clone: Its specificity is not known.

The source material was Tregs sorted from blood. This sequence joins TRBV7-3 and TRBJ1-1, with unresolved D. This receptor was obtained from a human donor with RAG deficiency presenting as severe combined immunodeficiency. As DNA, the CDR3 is TGTGCCAGCGGGCCGACCAACACTGAAGCTTTCTTT. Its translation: CASGPTNTEAFF.